Presented here are 30 T cell receptor beta chains from one specimen sequenced in a study of T cell changes during pregnancy in multiple sclerosis. Clones were read by immunoSEQ multiplex PCR, and TCRdb kept only the in-frame ones, dropping some. The table records some 48,000 clones, roughly 94% of them present only once. This sample comprised CD8+ T cells from peripheral blood mononuclear cells, obtained in the first trimester of pregnancy. Receptors were obtained from a female donor with multiple sclerosis, enrolled in a pregnancy study.

This clone is a singleton in its sample. CDR3 nucleotide sequence: TGTGCCAGTAGGGGGAGGTCGGCGACCCAGTACTTC. This translates into CASRGRSATQYF. The chain joins TRBV19 to TRBJ2-5, with D maybe TRBD2 (6 bases). V was clipped by 6 bases and J by 7 bases, with 12 bases between them. Germline V lookup: CDR1 LNHDA, CDR2 SQIVND (reference sequence). The CDR3 loop spans 12 amino acids.

The rearrangement joins TRBV30 to TRBJ2-3; 9 bases are shared with TRBD2. Unmatched junction bases numbered 6, after V lost 2 bases and J lost 6 bases. From germline, CDR1 is GTSNPN and CDR2 SVGIG (reference sequence). This CDR3 spans 14 amino acids. The CDR3 region has the DNA TGTGCCTGGAGTCCACGGACTAGCGCGGATACGCAGTATTTT. It yields the protein CAWSPRTSADTQYF.

DNA of the CDR3: TGTGCCAGCAGCCAAGATGAGGGACTAGCGGGGTATTACAATGAGCAGTTCTTC. Amino acid sequence: CASSQDEGLAGYYNEQFF. This chain joins TRBV4-2 and TRBJ2-1; 13 nucleotides agree with TRBD2. The CDR3 is made up of 18 amino acids. Germline V lookup: CDR1 LGHNA, CDR2 YNFKEQ. With V trimmed by 0 bases and J by 4 bases, 6 bases remained unmatched.

The chain combines TRBV30 with TRBJ2-7; the D gene is possibly TRBD1 (6 bases). CDR1 GTSNPN and CDR2 SVGIG come from the germline V gene (reference sequence). The CDR3 spans 14 residues. The CDR3 region is CASRGEAGVYEQYF. The CDR3 DNA reads as TGTGCGTCAAGGGGAGAGGCAGGGGTATACGAGCAGTACTTC.

The genes are TRBV19 and TRBJ2-7; TRBD1 might be the D (5 bases). The V gene lost 1 base and the J gene lost 3 bases, with 13 bases spanning the gap. The CDR3 consists of 15 residues. CDR1 is LNHDA and CDR2 is SQIVND in the germline V gene (reference sequence). The CDR3 loop is CASSIGGAALYEQYF. The DNA of the CDR3 is TGTGCCAGTAGTATAGGTGGGGCGGCGCTCTACGAGCAGTACTTC.

The genes are TRBV9 and TRBJ2-1; 12 bases fit TRBD2. Germline assignment: CDR1 SGDLS and CDR2 YYNGEE. V lost 1 base, J lost 6 bases, and 8 bases stayed unmatched. The CDR3 is made up of 17 amino acids. The CDR3, as DNA: TGTGCCAGCAGCGTACCCCTAGCGGGAGGGAATGGCAATGAGCAGTTCTTC. This translates into CASSVPLAGGNGNEQFF.

The chain links TRBV29-1 to TRBJ1-1, with unresolved D. V dropped 4 bases and J dropped 8 bases, with 14 bases sitting between them. There are 12 residues in the CDR3. Germline CDR1 and CDR2: SQVTM and ANQGSEA. The CDR3 nucleotides are TGCAGCGTTGTGGCGGGAGAGGCGGAAGCTTTCTTT. It is translated as CSVVAGEAEAFF. Filled out from reference TRBV29-1 and TRBJ1-1, the complete variable domain reads SAVISQKPSRDICQRGTSLTIQCQVDSQVTMMFWYRQQPGQSLTLIATANQGSEATYESGFVIDKFPISRPNLTFSTLTVSNMSPEDSSIYLCSVVAGEAEAFFGQGTRLTVV.

J is TRBJ2-1 and V is TRBV6-6; TRBD2 agrees at 11 bases. The V and J ends lost 2 bases and 7 bases, in that order; junction bases with no gene match: 7. The germline V gene encodes CDR1 MNHNY and CDR2 SVGAGI (reference sequence). This CDR3 is built from 16 residues. This chain's CDR3 is CASSYIMTSGNNEQFF. CDR3 sequence (DNA): TGTGCCAGCAGTTACATCATGACTAGCGGGAATAATGAGCAGTTCTTC.

The chain employs TRBV2 and TRBJ2-7; D possibly corresponds to TRBD2 (5 bases). The CDR3 is 13 residues long. Trimming took 3 bases from V and 3 from J, leaving 9 bases between them. CDR1 is SNHLY, CDR2 FYNNEI, per germline. CDR3 sequence reads: CASSDGAGYEQYF. The CDR3 bases are TGTGCCAGCAGTGATGGTGCGGGCTACGAGCAGTACTTC.

This chain links TRBV11-2 with TRBJ2-7, with D perhaps TRBD1 (5 bases). This CDR3 has 15 amino acids. Germline lookup yields CDR1 SGHAT and CDR2 FQNNGV. The germline V and J ends were trimmed by 4 bases and 2 bases, with 15 bases remaining between them. The CDR3 DNA reads TGTGCCAGCAGCTCTACGGACACCCTGACCTACGAGCAGTACTTC. Protein sequence: CASSSTDTLTYEQYF. Supplemented by reference TRBV11-2 and TRBJ2-7, the full variable domain reads EAGVAQSPRYKIIEKRQSVAFWCNPISGHATLYWYQQILGQGPKLLIQFQNNGVVDDSQLPKDRFSAERLKGVDSTLKIQPAKLEDSAVYLCASSSTDTLTYEQYFGPGTRLTVT.

The chain links TRBV6-6 to TRBJ1-2; 8 nucleotides line up with TRBD1. CDR3 size: 14 residues. V lost 6 bases and J lost 4; bases outside the gene matches: 7. Germline-derived CDR1 and CDR2 are MNHNY and SVGAGI (reference sequence). The DNA of the CDR3 is TGTGCCAGCAGGATGGACAGGGCCATCTATGGCTACACCTTC. It specifies CASRMDRAIYGYTF.

The chain couples TRBV5-5 to TRBJ2-7, with 8 bases identical to TRBD1. Germline values: CDR1 SGHKS, CDR2 YYEKEE (reference sequence). There are 15 residues in the CDR3. The junction had 5 bases not matched to a gene; V was cut back by 1 base and J by 2 bases. The CDR3 DNA reads as TGTGCCAGCAGCTTGACAGGGGGAGCAGCCTACGAGCAGTACTTC. Its protein is CASSLTGGAAYEQYF.

The CDR3 reads CASSSRLSGNTIYF. The CDR3 DNA sequence: TGTGCCAGCAGCTCCAGGCTCTCTGGAAACACCATATATTTT. The J gene is TRBJ1-3, the V gene TRBV28; no clear D. This CDR3 has 14 amino acids. Germline-derived CDR1 and CDR2 are MDHEN and SYDVKM. V lost 6 bases and J lost 0, with 9 bases in between. The complete variable domain, with remaining parts taken from reference TRBV28 and TRBJ1-3, reads DVKVTQSSRYLVKRTGEKVFLECVQDMDHENMFWYRQDPGLGLRLIYFSYDVKMKEKGDIPEGYSVSREKKERFSLILESASTNQTSMYLCASSSRLSGNTIYFGEGSWLTVV.

This sequence joins TRBV19 and TRBJ2-7, with D perhaps matching TRBD2 (6 bases). CDR1 LNHDA and CDR2 SQIVND come from the germline V gene (reference sequence). V was shortened by 5 bases and J by 3 bases, with 11 bases between the two germline ends. There are 13 residues in the CDR3. In nucleotides, the CDR3 is TGTGCCAGTAGTCCGGCGGGGCACTACGAGCAGTACTTC. Protein sequence: CASSPAGHYEQYF.

The V call is TRBV19, the J call TRBJ2-3, with D possibly matching TRBD2 (5 bases). The germline V and J ends were trimmed by 4 bases and 1 base, with 15 bases remaining between them. This CDR3 spans 16 amino acids. Germline V gene lookup returns CDR1 LNHDA and CDR2 SQIVND (reference sequence). The CDR3 sequence is CASSSPDGLRTDTQYF. The CDR3 DNA reads as TGTGCCAGTAGTAGCCCCGATGGACTCCGCACAGATACGCAGTATTTT.

This chain joins TRBV5-1 and TRBJ2-1; 7 bases are shared with TRBD2. Germline trimming cut 7 bases from V and 3 bases from J; bases unmatched to any gene: 13. The germline V gene has CDR1 SGHRS and CDR2 YFSETQ. CDR3 length equals 16 residues. The CDR3 here is CASSFRREDFYNEQFF. CDR3 bases: TGCGCCAGCTCCTTCCGACGGGAGGACTTCTACAATGAGCAGTTCTTC.

The rearrangement links TRBV4-3 to TRBJ1-2, with 7 bases that match TRBD1. The CDR3 length is 16 residues. Trimming took 0 bases from V and 8 from J; bases not matched to a gene: 12. Germline lookup yields CDR1 LGHNA and CDR2 YSLEER. The CDR3, as DNA: TGCGCCAGCAGCCAAGAGAACGCAGGGGGAAGTCGAGGCTACACCTTC. Translating it yields CASSQENAGGSRGYTF.

V is TRBV6-5 and J is TRBJ1-1; TRBD1 aligns across 8 bases. Per the germline V gene, CDR1 is MNHEY and CDR2 is SVGAGI. The CDR3 contains 15 residues. Germline trimming cut 9 bases from V and 0 bases from J; bases unmatched to any gene: 9. The CDR3 here is CARAQGAPMNTEAFF. CDR3 in DNA: TGTGCCAGGGCCCAGGGGGCACCTATGAACACTGAAGCTTTCTTT.

The chain couples TRBV27 to TRBJ1-1; maybe TRBD1 (6 bases). The CDR3 loop spans 15 amino acids. Per the germline V gene, CDR1 is MNHEY and CDR2 is SMNVEV (reference sequence). The V end was cut by 0 bases, the J end by 4 bases, with 12 bases between. CDR3 protein: CASSLSWGLGTEAFF. Written as DNA, the CDR3 is TGTGCCAGCAGTTTATCATGGGGGCTAGGCACTGAAGCTTTCTTT.

This clone was seen once. The rearrangement links TRBV19 to TRBJ1-5; D call uncertain. Germline CDR1 LNHDA, CDR2 SQIVND (reference sequence). The length of the CDR3 is 12 residues. Trimming shortened V by 3 bases and J by 7 bases, and 7 bases separated the two germline ends. For the CDR3, the DNA is TGTGCCAGTAGTATCGGTGTGCAGCCCCAGCATTTT. It is translated as CASSIGVQPQHF.

The chain combines TRBV19 with TRBJ2-7, with 8 bases matching TRBD2. The CDR3 consists of 15 residues. CDR1 LNHDA and CDR2 SQIVND come from the germline V gene (reference sequence). The V segment lost 11 bases and the J segment 1 base; nucleotides outside the gene matches: 13. The CDR3 loop reads CASAPSSGLSYEQYF. The CDR3, as DNA: TGTGCCTCCGCCCCGTCTAGCGGGTTATCCTACGAGCAGTACTTC. Based on the CDR3 plus reference TRBV19 and TRBJ2-7, the full variable domain is DGGITQSPKYLFRKEGQNVTLSCEQNLNHDAMYWYRQDPGQGLRLIYYSQIVNDFQKGDIAEGYSVSREKKESFPLTVTSAQKNPTAFYLCASAPSSGLSYEQYFGPGTRLTVT.

The chain joins TRBV7-3 to TRBJ2-3; 7 bases are a match to TRBD1. CDR3 length: 14 residues. Trimming took 5 bases from V and 1 from J; bases not matched to a gene: 3. The germline CDR1 and CDR2 sequences are SGHTA and FQGTGA. CDR3: CASSPGQGTDTQYF. In DNA form, the CDR3 reads TGTGCCAGCAGCCCCGGACAGGGCACAGATACGCAGTATTTT.

This sequence joins TRBV5-8 and TRBJ2-1, with D perhaps matching TRBD1 (6 bases). The CDR3 covers 12 residues. CDR1 and CDR2 (germline): SGHTS, YDEGEE. V was shortened by 4 bases and J by 6 bases, with 8 bases between the two germline ends. The CDR3 loop is CASSLQGNEQFF. Here the CDR3 DNA reads TGTGCCAGCAGCCTACAGGGCAATGAGCAGTTCTTC. The entire variable domain, with the rest obtained from reference TRBV5-8 and TRBJ2-1, is as follows: EAGVTQSPTHLIKTRGQQATLRCSPISGHTSVYWYQQALGLGLQFLLWYDEGEERNRGNFPPRFSGRQFPNYSSELNVNALELEDSALYLCASSLQGNEQFFGPGTRLTVL.

This chain connects TRBV28 to TRBJ1-5; D not certain. Germline V lookup: CDR1 MDHEN, CDR2 SYDVKM. The length of the CDR3 is 15 residues. V was shortened by 8 bases and J by 0 bases, with 14 bases between the two germline ends. The CDR3 region is CASASTKDSNQPQHF. The CDR3 nucleotides are TGTGCCAGCGCCTCCACTAAAGATAGCAATCAGCCCCAGCATTTT.

The chain joins TRBV11-2 to TRBJ2-7; 7 bases match TRBD2. The germline V gene encodes CDR1 SGHAT and CDR2 FQNNGV. V dropped 4 bases and J dropped 7; count of bases not matched to a gene: 16. The CDR3 totals 16 residues. The DNA for the CDR3 is TGTGCCAGCAGCTCTTTGGCGGCGGGAGTACGGGGAGAGCAGTACTTC. This gives the protein CASSSLAAGVRGEQYF.

V and J are TRBV27 and TRBJ2-1, with 13 bases lining up with TRBD2. This CDR3 has 17 amino acids. Germline V gene data show CDR1 as MNHEY and CDR2 as SMNVEV (reference sequence). V was pared by 3 bases and J by 6 bases, with 8 bases of the junction left unmatched. Here the CDR3 DNA reads TGTGCCAGCAGTTTGGTACTAGCGGGAGGGCCGGGCAATGAGCAGTTCTTC. This sequence encodes CASSLVLAGGPGNEQFF.

This clone was seen once. The V call is TRBV27, the J call TRBJ1-2; D is undetermined. V lost 6 bases to trimming and J lost 0 bases, with 14 bases between them. Germline lookup yields CDR1 MNHEY and CDR2 SMNVEV (reference sequence). The CDR3 is 15 amino acids. The CDR3: CASRPSSGSNYGYTF. DNA of the CDR3: TGTGCCAGCAGACCCAGCTCAGGATCTAACTATGGCTACACCTTC.

The chain employs TRBV28 and TRBJ1-2; 7 nucleotides match TRBD1. Germline V lookup: CDR1 MDHEN, CDR2 SYDVKM. V dropped 6 bases and J dropped 8; count of bases not matched to a gene: 12. The CDR3 is 14 residues long. The CDR3 here is CASRRPEGARGYTF. The CDR3 nucleotides read TGTGCCAGCAGGCGCCCGGAGGGGGCGCGGGGCTACACCTTC.

This clone has just one count. V is TRBV4-1 and J is TRBJ2-1; TRBD2 is a possible D gene (6 bases). V was cut by 3 bases and J by 7 bases, with 16 bases left in between. This CDR3 spans 15 amino acids. The germline V gene encodes CDR1 MGHRA and CDR2 YSYEKL. The CDR3: CASSHPPPSGNEQFF. The CDR3 bases are TGCGCCAGCAGCCACCCTCCACCCAGCGGGAATGAGCAGTTCTTC.

This chain links TRBV28 with TRBJ1-4, with D unresolved. Germline CDR1 is MDHEN and CDR2 is SYDVKM. The CDR3 contains 14 residues. Trimming cost V 3 bases and J 5 bases, with 10 bases left between them. This CDR3 reads CASSLGSQNEKLFF. The CDR3 DNA sequence: TGTGCCAGCAGTTTGGGCAGCCAAAATGAAAAACTGTTTTTT.